Reported below is one TCR beta chain. These data are taken from a study of blood T cell repertoires in COVID-19. Assay: immunoSEQ multiplex PCR; the TCRdb copy retains only in-frame clones and omits some. The table lists 250,000 or so clones, roughly 84% of them singletons, with approximately 1.4% in the top ten. This receptor was taken from a woman in her forties who had recovered from COVID-19. Source material: peripheral blood.

CDR3 region: CASSNSGGEETQYF. DNA of the CDR3: TGTGCCAGCAGCAATAGCGGGGGAGAAGAGACCCAGTACTTC. The V and J genes are TRBV5-4 and TRBJ2-5; 9 bases are a match to TRBD2. Unmatched junction bases numbered 4, after V lost 4 bases and J lost 3 bases. The CDR3 loop spans 14 amino acids. CDR1 SGHNT and CDR2 YYREEE come from the germline V gene (reference sequence).